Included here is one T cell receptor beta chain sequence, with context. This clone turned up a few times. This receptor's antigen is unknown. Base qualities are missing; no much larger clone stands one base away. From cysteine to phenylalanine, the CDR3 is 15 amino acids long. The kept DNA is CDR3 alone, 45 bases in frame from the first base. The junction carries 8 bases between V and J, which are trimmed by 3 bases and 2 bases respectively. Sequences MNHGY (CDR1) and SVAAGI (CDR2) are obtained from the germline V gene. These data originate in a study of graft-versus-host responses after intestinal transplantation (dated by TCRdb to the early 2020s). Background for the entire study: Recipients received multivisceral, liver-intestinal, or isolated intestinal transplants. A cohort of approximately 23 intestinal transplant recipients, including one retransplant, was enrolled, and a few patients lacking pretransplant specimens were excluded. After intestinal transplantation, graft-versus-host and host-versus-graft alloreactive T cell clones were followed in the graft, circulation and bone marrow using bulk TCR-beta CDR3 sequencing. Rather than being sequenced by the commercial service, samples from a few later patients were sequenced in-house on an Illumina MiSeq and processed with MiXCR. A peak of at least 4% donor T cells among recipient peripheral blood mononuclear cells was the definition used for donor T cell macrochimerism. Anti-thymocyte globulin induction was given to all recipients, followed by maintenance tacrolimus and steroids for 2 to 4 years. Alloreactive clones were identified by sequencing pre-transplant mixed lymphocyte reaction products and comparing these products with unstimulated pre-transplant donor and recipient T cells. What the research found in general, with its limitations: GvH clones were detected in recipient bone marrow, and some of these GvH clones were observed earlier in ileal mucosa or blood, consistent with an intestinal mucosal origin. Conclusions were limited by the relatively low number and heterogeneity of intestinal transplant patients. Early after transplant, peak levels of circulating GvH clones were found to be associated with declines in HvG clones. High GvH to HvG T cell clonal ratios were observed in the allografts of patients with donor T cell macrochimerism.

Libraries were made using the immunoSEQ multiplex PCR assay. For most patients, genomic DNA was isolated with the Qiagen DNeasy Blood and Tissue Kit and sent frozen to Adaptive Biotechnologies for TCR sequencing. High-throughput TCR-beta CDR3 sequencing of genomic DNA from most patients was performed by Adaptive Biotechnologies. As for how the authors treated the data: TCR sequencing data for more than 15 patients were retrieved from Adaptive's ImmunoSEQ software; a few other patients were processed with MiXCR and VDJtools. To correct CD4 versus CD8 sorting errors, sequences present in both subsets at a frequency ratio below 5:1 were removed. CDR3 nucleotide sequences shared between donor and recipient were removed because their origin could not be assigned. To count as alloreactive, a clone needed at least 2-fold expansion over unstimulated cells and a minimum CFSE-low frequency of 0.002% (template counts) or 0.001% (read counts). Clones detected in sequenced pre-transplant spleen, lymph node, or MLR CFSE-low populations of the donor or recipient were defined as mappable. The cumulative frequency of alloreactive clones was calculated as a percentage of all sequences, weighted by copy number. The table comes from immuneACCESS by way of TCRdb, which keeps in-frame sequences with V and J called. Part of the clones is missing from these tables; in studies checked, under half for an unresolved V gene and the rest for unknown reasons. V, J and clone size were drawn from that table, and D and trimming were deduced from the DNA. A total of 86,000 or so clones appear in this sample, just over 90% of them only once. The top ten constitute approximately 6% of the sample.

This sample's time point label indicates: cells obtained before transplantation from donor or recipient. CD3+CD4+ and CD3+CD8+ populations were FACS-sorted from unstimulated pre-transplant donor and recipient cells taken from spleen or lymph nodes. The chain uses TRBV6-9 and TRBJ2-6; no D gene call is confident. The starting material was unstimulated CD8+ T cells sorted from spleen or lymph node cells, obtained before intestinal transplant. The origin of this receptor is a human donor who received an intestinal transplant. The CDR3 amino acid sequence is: CASSYSETGANVLTF. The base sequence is TGTGCCAGCAGTTACTCAGAGACTGGGGCCAACGTCCTGACTTTC.